The present T cell receptor (beta chain) was sequenced within a study of blood T cell repertoires in COVID-19. Study-wide background: The cDNA or gDNA used as material had been derived from T cells, B-cell-depleted T cells, or PBMCs.

Trimming stripped 7 bases from V and 2 bases from J, with 12 bases between. CDR1 is GTSNPN and CDR2 is SVGIG in the germline V gene (reference sequence). The CDR3 is 13 residues long. In terms of age and location, participants ranged from about 18 to 89 years and lived in around 22 US areas. Researchers sorted participants into cohorts using their self-reported clinical history. Someone with COVID-19 had been met by exposed participants within 2 weeks before study entry. The repertoire was sequenced with immunoSEQ multiplex PCR; TCRdb's copy has only in-frame clones and lacks some. The repertoire consists of over 200,000 clones, with approximately 88% occurring once and the leading ten covering around 3.6%.

The J gene is TRBJ1-3, the V gene TRBV30; perhaps TRBD1 as D (5 bases). This clonotype originated in a woman aged 30 to 39 who had been exposed to COVID-19. Sequencing was carried out using PBMCs or T cells enriched from blood (not recorded which). CDR3 sequence (DNA): TGTGCCTCCCCGGGACTCCCTGGAAACACCATATATTTT. Its translation: CASPGLPGNTIYF.